The sequence of this T cell receptor (beta chain) was determined in a study of cytomegalovirus exposure and HLA in healthy donors. Findings and limits, study-wide: Several of the most significant clusters appeared linked to common viral pathogens, based on a later analysis.

The germline V and J ends were trimmed by 5 bases and 4 bases, with 11 bases remaining between them. The length of the CDR3 is 13 residues. The germline V gene has CDR1 SEHNR and CDR2 FQNEAQ (reference sequence). The PCR ran on 60 Vbeta and 13 Jbeta primers. Only in-frame clones appear in the TCRdb table, and some are missing; sequencing was by immunoSEQ multiplex PCR. The top ten hold 1.8% of the sample, which has hundreds of thousands of clones, 75% seen once. Regarding this clone: What it recognizes is unknown.

Sequenced input: PBMCs. This sequence originates from a woman aged 30 to 39 in good health and CMV-seronegative. V usage is TRBV7-9 and J usage is TRBJ1-2; D gene ambiguous. CDR3 nucleotide sequence: TGTGCCAGCAGCCCCTCGGAGATCTATGGCTACACCTTC. Its protein product is CASSPSEIYGYTF.